This is a list of T cell receptor beta chains from one sample in a study of cytotoxic CD8 clonotypes in ibrutinib-treated CLL. Here immunoSEQ multiplex PCR was the method, and the copy in TCRdb shows in-frame clones only, minus some. Among about 140,000 clones, approximately 80% were seen once, and the ten largest hold around 30%. The material sequenced was PBMCs, taken after 12 months of ibrutinib treatment. The source of these receptors is a human donor with chronic lymphocytic leukemia. Each CDR3 is given with its conserved first and last residue. A D gene is named only where the DNA matches it firmly. For some rows the clone size is stated as once, few or many, or as a class when expanded; others skip it.

>TRBJ1-2|15|TRBV7-2|once|-
CASTLTRDPGYGYTF
TGTGCCAGCACCTTGACCAGGGACCCGGGCTATGGCTACACCTTC
>TRBJ2-1|14|TRBV4-2|-|-
CASSQAGHYNEQFF
TGTGCCAGCAGCCAAGCGGGTCACTACAATGAGCAGTTCTTC
>TRBJ2-3|15|TRBV5-4|-|-
CASSLALAGTDTQYF
TGTGCCAGCAGCTTGGCACTAGCTGGGACAGATACGCAGTATTTT
>TRBJ2-3|16|TRBV27|few|TRBD2
CASSERLAGYTDTQYF
TGTGCCAGCAGTGAGCGACTAGCGGGATACACAGATACGCAGTATTTT
>TRBJ2-7|15|TRBV6-5|-|-
CASRSLGGASDEQYF
TGTGCCAGCAGATCCCTGGGGGGGGCCTCCGACGAGCAGTACTTC
>TRBJ1-1|12|TRBV5-5|few|-
CASSLEGFTAFF
TGTGCCAGCAGCTTGGAGGGGTTCACAGCTTTCTTT
>TRBJ2-5|15|TRBV25-1|-|TRBD1
CASSELGVGTGTQYF
TGTGCCAGCAGTGAATTGGGCGTCGGGACAGGGACCCAGTACTTC
>TRBJ2-7|10|TRBV28|-|-
CAFGYYEQYF
TGTGCCTTTGGCTACTACGAGCAGTACTTC
>TRBJ2-3|15|TRBV19|-|-
CASTPERASTDTQYF
TGTGCCAGTACCCCGGAGAGGGCTAGCACAGATACGCAGTATTTT
>TRBJ1-5|16|TRBV15|-|-
CATSRDPGLNNQPQHF
TGTGCCACCAGCAGAGATCCCGGTTTAAACAATCAGCCCCAGCATTTT
>TRBJ1-1|13|TRBV4-2|-|TRBD1
CASSTPDRVGAFF
TGTGCCAGCAGCACCCCGGACAGGGTCGGAGCTTTCTTT
>TRBJ1-1|11|TRBV28|once|-
CASYDRFGAFF
TGTGCCAGCTATGACAGATTTGGTGCTTTCTTT
>TRBJ2-3|16|TRBV19|-|-
CASSIDYDLNTDTQYF
TGTGCCAGTAGTATAGATTACGACTTAAACACAGATACGCAGTATTTT
>TRBJ2-1|15|TRBV28|once|-
CASIQFQGLQNEQFF
TGTGCCAGCATCCAATTCCAGGGCCTTCAGAATGAGCAGTTCTTC
>TRBJ2-7|15|TRBV11-3|-|TRBD2
CASSLASGGTYEQYF
TGTGCCAGCAGCCTCGCTAGCGGGGGTACCTACGAGCAGTACTTC
>TRBJ2-7|15|TRBV6-1|-|TRBD1
CASSDTGTGAREQYF
TGTGCCAGCAGTGACACAGGGACAGGGGCGCGGGAGCAGTACTTC
>TRBJ2-1|12|TRBV5-1|-|-
CASSLALDEQFF
TGCGCCAGCAGCTTGGCGCTGGATGAGCAGTTCTTC
>TRBJ1-1|13|TRBV10-2|-|-
CASSIATGTEAFF
TGCGCCAGCAGTATAGCTACAGGGACTGAAGCTTTCTTT
>TRBJ1-4|18|TRBV5-6|-|-
CASSKPGLRRGTNEKLFF
TGTGCCAGCAGCAAACCGGGACTTCGGCGGGGCACTAATGAAAAACTGTTTTTT
>TRBJ1-2|17|TRBV28|-|-
CASKSGTHTGANYGYTF
TGTGCCAGTAAATCCGGGACACACACGGGGGCTAACTATGGCTACACCTTC
>TRBJ1-2|12|TRBV6-6|-|-
CASNQGNYGYTF
TGTGCCAGCAATCAGGGGAACTATGGCTACACCTTC
>TRBJ1-4|14|TRBV6-5|-|-
CASSPTRSGEKLFF
TGTGCCAGCAGCCCCACGAGGTCTGGGGAAAAACTGTTTTTT
>TRBJ2-7|17|TRBV27|-|-
CASRLYWGTDDSYEQYF
TGTGCCAGCAGGCTTTATTGGGGGACTGATGACTCCTACGAGCAGTACTTC
>TRBJ2-5|14|TRBV29-1|-|TRBD1
CSVEDRGSQETQYF
TGCAGCGTTGAAGACAGGGGGAGCCAAGAGACCCAGTACTTC
>TRBJ2-1|14|TRBV29-1|-|TRBD2
CSVVAGNVYNEQFF
TGCAGCGTCGTAGCGGGGAACGTATACAATGAGCAGTTCTTC
>TRBJ1-6|13|TRBV11-3|-|-
CASRRDQDSPLHF
TGTGCCAGCAGACGCGATCAGGATTCACCCCTCCACTTT
>TRBJ2-7|15|TRBV9|once|-
CASSVGLTSSYEQYF
TGTGCCAGCAGCGTAGGACTTACCAGCTCCTACGAGCAGTACTTC
>TRBJ2-5|14|TRBV7-9|-|TRBD1
CASWSGTAEETQYF
TGTGCCAGCTGGTCCGGGACAGCAGAAGAGACCCAGTACTTC
>TRBJ2-1|14|TRBV9|-|-
CASSVVGVNNEQFF
TGTGCCAGCAGCGTCGTCGGGGTGAACAATGAGCAGTTCTTC